This entry features one T cell receptor beta chain sequence. Antigen: not known. CDR3 length equals 16 residues. CDR1 DFQATT and CDR2 SNEGSKA come from the germline V gene (reference sequence). The entry originates in a study of CXCR3-negative and CXCR3-positive naive CD8 T cells. Preparation of TRB cDNA libraries relied on 5' RACE carrying UMI labels. Reanalyzing the 5' RACE reads, TCRdb keeps one entry per CDR3 protein, without DNA. The sample shows approximately 100,000 distinct CDR3 sequences, and 1.7% sits with its ten largest clones. General observations from the study: In both naive subsets diversity was comparably high, whereas memory CD8+ cells showed much lower diversity.

Sequenced sample: naive CXCR3- CD8+ T cells from blood. Subset denoted: CD45RO-CCR7+CD27+CD95- naive CD8+ T cells lacking CXCR3 (TNR3-). This chain uses TRBV20-1 with TRBJ2-5; TCRdb returns TRBD1, unconfirmable since there is no DNA. This clonotype originated in a human donor in good health. Some clones in this sample may be carry-over from other donors' samples. The CDR3: CSARLGWTGDLETQYF.